This section outlines one TCR beta chain sequence together with its context. Its antigen is as yet unknown. This same CDR3 is encoded by further DNA sequences in the sample. Here immunoSEQ multiplex PCR was the method, and the copy in TCRdb shows in-frame clones only, minus some. The sample shows 40,000 to 50,000 clones, roughly two thirds of them seen only once. The data are from a study of radiotherapy plus CTLA-4 blockade in lung cancer. Study summary: An objective response was seen in roughly 20% of patients, and disease control in 25% to 40%.

Ipilimumab-mediated CTLA-4 blockade plus focal radiation was given to patients having chemo-refractory metastatic non-small-cell lung cancer. General study points: Expansion in blood of tumor-derived TCR clones was seen after radiotherapy plus ipilimumab. Response, reportedly, was best predicted by interferon-beta along with early blood T cell clone dynamics.

Material: peripheral blood, obtained from a patient treated with radiotherapy plus ipilimumab. The TCR was taken from a human donor with non-small cell lung cancer who had a complete response to radiotherapy plus ipilimumab.

CDR3 sequence reads: CASGLRGYNEQFF. CDR3 DNA sequence: TGTGCCAGCGGTCTTAGGGGGTACAATGAGCAGTTCTTC. The genes are TRBV25-1 and TRBJ2-1; possible D gene TRBD1, 6 bases. CDR1 is MGHDK and CDR2 is SYGVNS in the germline V gene. The CDR3 runs 13 residues. V was trimmed by 8 bases and J by 4 bases, leaving 12 bases between them.